The entry that follows covers one T cell receptor (beta chain) sequence. The junction shows a germline mismatch at one end, possibly a read error. The library came from three nested PCR rounds adapted from ARM-PCR protocols. TCRdb called the multiplex PCR reads again in MiXCR, with one record for every CDR3 protein. The sample consists of approximately 110,000 distinct CDR3 sequences, about 61% of them appearing once. RNA was extracted from bulk tissue without any cell sorting. Distant lung tissue was collected more than 3 cm away from the tumor edge. This sample is part of a study of tumor and adjacent non-tumor tissue in lung cancer. CDR1 and CDR2 (germline): SGHAT, FQNNGV. This CDR3 spans 11 amino acids.

Sequenced: distant non-tumor lung tissue. This chain links TRBV11-2 with TRBJ2-3; D not resolved. The receptor was isolated from a man between 60 and 75 years old with non-small cell lung cancer. CDR3: CVSISAIEQYF. DNA of the CDR3: TGTGTCAGCATCTCGGCGATTGAGCAGTATTTT.